This T cell receptor beta chain was sequenced during a study of T-cell reconstitution after alpha-beta-depleted transplantation in children. Preparation of the TCRbeta library was carried out with unique molecular identifiers. TCRdb re-called the PCR reads through MiXCR, storing one row per CDR3 protein. The data show 250,000 to 300,000 distinct CDR3 sequences, about a tenth seen once. The junction had 26 bases not matched to a gene; V was cut back by 10 bases and J by 6 bases. The CDR3 contains 19 residues. Germline V gene sequence: CDR1 SNHLY, CDR2 FYNNEI. This clonotype was sampled from a human donor who donated a stem cell graft to a child with SCID. The chain has TRBV2 and TRBJ2-4, with TRBD1 matching 8 bases. Sequencing was performed on PBMCs from the stem cell graft donor, taken from the stem cell graft. The CDR3 nucleotides read TGTGCCATCTGTCCCGAATCCTCAGGGGGCACCCCTCGGGGAAACATTCAGTACTTC. This encodes CAICPESSGGTPRGNIQYF.